This TCR beta chain came from a study of blood T cell repertoires in COVID-19. Study in general: T cells, B-cell-depleted T cells, or PBMCs supplied cDNA or gDNA.

Sequencing used immunoSEQ multiplex PCR; TCRdb keeps in-frame clones, though not all of them. The sample contains about 150,000 clones, approximately 91% of which appear only once. The CDR3 is 17 residues long. CDR1 and CDR2 from the germline V gene are MNHEY and SMNVEV (reference sequence). V lost 6 bases and J lost 0; bases outside the gene matches: 11. The material sequenced was peripheral blood. The sequence was collected from a man between 18 and 29 years old with COVID-19, enrolled during active disease. The chain uses TRBV27 and TRBJ2-7; 10 positions match TRBD2. The CDR3 loop reads CASRYPVGLASSYEQYF. The DNA for the CDR3 is TGTGCCAGCAGGTACCCGGTGGGACTAGCGAGCTCCTACGAGCAGTACTTC.